These 23 T cell receptor beta chains originate from one sample sequenced in a study of blood T cell repertoires in COVID-19 (TCRdb year 2020). The method behind the library was the immunoSEQ multiplex PCR assay. The table was pulled from immuneACCESS by TCRdb, which kept in-frame rearrangements only. Such tables lose some clones; where checked, under half of the loss comes from unresolved V genes, and the rest has no known cause. The sample yields roughly 170,000 clones; approximately 85% were counted once. Roughly 5% of the sample lies in the top ten. The sequencing input was peripheral blood. These receptors were collected from a woman aged 45 to 65 with COVID-19, enrolled during active disease.

The chain uses TRBV28 and TRBJ1-1; no definite D call. Germline CDR1 and CDR2: MDHEN and SYDVKM. Trimming stripped 7 bases from V and 4 bases from J, with 13 bases between. CDR3 length: 13 residues. The CDR3 loop is CASTGLRSTEAFF. The CDR3 DNA follows: TGTGCCAGCACTGGTCTGAGATCCACTGAAGCTTTCTTT.

The chain combines TRBV11-3 with TRBJ2-1; D gene unclear. Germline CDR1 and CDR2: SGHNT and YENEEA. The CDR3 is 13 amino acids. Trimming removed 2 bases from V and 7 bases from J, with 9 bases in between. CDR3 in DNA: TGTGCCAGCAGCTTAACCGAGTCTAATGAGCAGTTCTTC. It is translated as CASSLTESNEQFF.

The rearrangement uses TRBV5-1 and TRBJ1-2; 8 positions match TRBD1. The V gene's germline CDR1 is SGHRS and CDR2 YFSETQ. The CDR3 contains 15 residues. Germline trimming cut 0 bases from V and 7 bases from J; bases unmatched to any gene: 8. Written as DNA, the CDR3 is TGCGCCAGCAGCTTGGGGGCAGGGGGCTCTTCTGGCTACACCTTC. Residues: CASSLGAGGSSGYTF.

The chain uses TRBV3-1 (or the pseudogene TRBV3-2) and TRBJ2-3; 9 bases are shared with TRBD1. J gave up 5 bases and V 0 bases, and 9 bases lay outside the gene matches. There are 17 residues in the CDR3. Germline V gene data show CDR1 as LGHDT and CDR2 as YNNKEL (reference sequence). CDR3 coding DNA: TGTGCCAGCAGCCAAGATCTTGGGGACAGGGTGGGAGATACGCAGTATTTT. It translates to CASSQDLGDRVGDTQYF.

The chain has TRBV30 and TRBJ1-2, with 7 bases fitting TRBD1. Losses at the gene ends were 2 bases for V and 10 bases for J; bases not matched to a gene: 4. The germline gives CDR1 GTSNPN, CDR2 SVGIG (reference sequence). CDR3 size: 11 residues. The CDR3 is CAWSSGGDYTF. In nucleotides, the CDR3 is TGTGCCTGGAGTTCAGGGGGAGACTACACCTTC.

In DNA form, the CDR3 reads TGTGCCAGCAGTTTACCTCGTGGCGGGGCCGGTGGCTACACCTTC. It translates to CASSLPRGGAGGYTF. This chain connects TRBV28 to TRBJ1-2, with D possibly TRBD1 on 5 matching bases. Trimming left V 2 bases short and J 7 bases short, with 17 bases between. The V gene's germline CDR1 is MDHEN and CDR2 SYDVKM. The CDR3 runs 15 residues.

The chain carries TRBV2 and TRBJ2-1, with 8 bases fitting TRBD2. The CDR3 is 14 residues long. CDR1 is SNHLY, CDR2 FYNNEI, per germline. The trim removed 7 bases at V and 2 bases at J, leaving 4 bases unmatched. CDR3 amino acids: CASTRGGPYNEQFF. The CDR3 DNA sequence: TGTGCCAGCACCCGGGGGGGGCCCTACAATGAGCAGTTCTTC. Full variable domain (rest looked up from reference TRBV2 and TRBJ2-1): EPEVTQTPSHQVTQMGQEVILRCVPISNHLYFYWYRQILGQKVEFLVSFYNNEISEKSEIFDDQFSVERPDGSNFTLKIRSTKLEDSAMYFCASTRGGPYNEQFFGPGTRLTVL.

The chain uses TRBV18 and TRBJ2-2, with 8 bases identical to TRBD1. Germline values: CDR1 KGHSH, CDR2 LQKENI. This CDR3 has 16 residues. Unmatched junction bases numbered 6, after V lost 4 bases and J lost 2 bases. CDR3 in DNA: TGTGCCAGCTCACTCCGGACAGGGAGTAACACCGGGGAGCTGTTTTTT. It is translated as CASSLRTGSNTGELFF.

This chain connects TRBV7-2 to TRBJ1-1; tentatively, D is TRBD1 (5 bases). V was trimmed by 1 base and J by 4 bases, leaving 13 bases between them. The V gene's germline CDR1 is SGHTA and CDR2 FQGNSA. This CDR3 region has 15 residues. CDR3 nucleotides: TGTGCCAGCAGCTTAGGGTTAGGCGGGGGCACTGAAGCTTTCTTT. Protein sequence: CASSLGLGGGTEAFF.

This clone showed up just once. J is TRBJ2-3 and V is TRBV5-1, with D perhaps matching TRBD1 (6 bases). The ends were cut back, 4 bases at V and 0 bases at J, with 18 bases in the middle. Germline CDR1 is SGHRS and CDR2 is YFSETQ. The CDR3 has 17 residues. CDR3 sequence reads: CASSPGTGWTSTDTQYF. As DNA, the CDR3 is TGCGCCAGCAGCCCCGGCACAGGGTGGACAAGCACAGATACGCAGTATTTT.

The J gene is TRBJ2-7, the V gene TRBV29-1, with 7 bases fitting TRBD1. The J segment lost 2 bases and the V segment lost 3 bases, leaving 13 bases of the junction unmatched. Germline CDR1 SQVTM, CDR2 ANQGSEA. This CDR3 has 16 amino acids. Written as DNA, the CDR3 is TGCAGCGTTGACAGGCAGGGGGAAATAATTGCCTACGAGCAGTACTTC. Amino acid sequence: CSVDRQGEIIAYEQYF.

The chain uses TRBV11-3 and TRBJ1-2, with 7 bases aligning to TRBD1. The CDR3 length is 15 residues. Germline-derived CDR1 and CDR2 are SGHNT and YENEEA. Germline trimming cut 0 bases from V and 2 bases from J; bases unmatched to any gene: 3. Written as DNA, the CDR3 is TGTGCCAGCAGCTTAGAAGGGACAGCAAACTATGGCTACACCTTC. Its protein is CASSLEGTANYGYTF.

This clone was observed a few times. V gene TRBV7-9 combines with J gene TRBJ1-2; D might be TRBD1 (5 bases). This CDR3 is 16 amino acids long. Germline V gives CDR1 SEHNR, CDR2 FQNEAQ (reference sequence). V lost 5 bases, J lost 9 bases, and 25 bases lay in between. In nucleotides, the CDR3 is TGTGCCAGCAGCGAAGGGTTTGGGTCTGCAGGGTTGAGCTACACCTTC. Translated: CASSEGFGSAGLSYTF.

The chain is built from TRBV2 and TRBJ1-2; D remains ambiguous. Germline V gene lookup returns CDR1 SNHLY and CDR2 FYNNEI. The CDR3 sequence is 15 residues long. The ends were cut back, 1 base at V and 3 bases at J, with 12 bases in the middle. The DNA of the CDR3 is TGTGCCAGCAGTGAAGGCATAGTCCGGGACTATGGCTACACCTTC. Protein product: CASSEGIVRDYGYTF.

The V call is TRBV5-1, the J call TRBJ2-3; 14 bases are shared with TRBD2. CDR3 length equals 17 residues. Trimming removed 3 bases from V and 4 bases from J; junction bases left unmatched: 7. The germline V gene encodes CDR1 SGHRS and CDR2 YFSETQ. CDR3 amino acids: CASSWGTSGGMADTQYF. CDR3 coding DNA: TGCGCCAGCAGCTGGGGGACTAGCGGGGGAATGGCAGATACGCAGTATTTT.

This chain connects TRBV27 to TRBJ2-1, with 9 bases identical to TRBD2. The CDR3 is made up of 14 amino acids. Germline lookup yields CDR1 MNHEY and CDR2 SMNVEV (reference sequence). Trimming removed 6 bases from V and 9 bases from J; junction bases left unmatched: 9. In DNA, the CDR3 is TGTGCCAGCAGCCGCGGGGGGGGTCGTAGTGAGCAGTTCTTC. Protein: CASSRGGGRSEQFF.

The chain recombines TRBV29-1 with TRBJ1-2; 9 bases agree with TRBD1. From germline, CDR1 is SQVTM and CDR2 ANQGSEA. CDR3 size: 13 residues. J gave up 3 bases and V 7 bases, and 6 bases lay outside the gene matches. Written as DNA, the CDR3 is TGCAGCGCAAGGACAGGGGCCGACTATGGCTACACCTTC. Translating gives CSARTGADYGYTF.

This chain connects TRBV6-5 to TRBJ2-7; 10 nucleotides agree with TRBD1. The V segment lost 6 bases and the J segment 2 bases; nucleotides outside the gene matches: 4. Germline lookup yields CDR1 MNHEY and CDR2 SVGAGI. CDR3 length: 14 amino acids. The CDR3 DNA follows: TGTGCCAGCAGGGGGGACAGGGGTACCTACGAGCAGTACTTC. Amino acids: CASRGDRGTYEQYF.

This chain joins TRBV6-5 and TRBJ2-7, with 9 bases that match TRBD1. The ends lost 0 bases at V and 7 bases at J; junction bases unmatched: 10. The V gene's germline CDR1 is MNHEY and CDR2 SVGAGI. The CDR3 is made up of 16 amino acids. CDR3 in amino acids: CASSYSKTGTGWEQYF. As DNA, the CDR3 is TGTGCCAGCAGTTACTCGAAAACCGGGACAGGGTGGGAGCAGTACTTC.

The genes are TRBV11-3 and TRBJ2-3; 8 bases fit TRBD1. V lost 5 bases, J lost 1 base, and 5 bases stayed unmatched. The germline gives CDR1 SGHNT, CDR2 YENEEA. This CDR3 comprises 15 residues. The CDR3 nucleotides are TGTGCCAGCAGCCAGACAGGGGACGGCACAGATACGCAGTATTTT. Protein product: CASSQTGDGTDTQYF. The full variable domain, completed using reference TRBV11-3 and TRBJ2-3, is EAGVVQSPRYKIIEKKQPVAFWCNPISGHNTLYWYLQNLGQGPELLIRYENEEAVDDSQLPKDRFSAERLKGVDSTLKIQPAELGDSAVYLCASSQTGDGTDTQYFGPGTRLTVL.

J is TRBJ1-2 and V is TRBV9; TRBD1 agrees at 7 bases. After removal of 3 bases from V and 8 bases from J, the junction contained 13 bases not matched to a gene. Germline V gene sequence: CDR1 SGDLS, CDR2 YYNGEE. This CDR3 has 15 amino acids. CDR3 nucleotide sequence: TGTGCCAGCAGCGGGGAGACAGGGAGGCTGGGAGGCTACACCTTC. Its protein product is CASSGETGRLGGYTF.

Written as DNA, the CDR3 is TGTGCCTGGACGCCGACAGGCGGAAACACCATATATTTT. This translates into CAWTPTGGNTIYF. The V call is TRBV30, the J call TRBJ1-3; a weak D match, TRBD1 (6 bases). The CDR3 has 13 residues. The V end was cut by 4 bases, the J end by 4 bases, with 11 bases between. Germline V gene data show CDR1 as GTSNPN and CDR2 as SVGIG (reference sequence). The whole variable domain, filled in from reference TRBV30 and TRBJ1-3, reads SQTIHQWPATLVQPVGSPLSLECTVEGTSNPNLYWYRQAAGRGLQLLFYSVGIGQISSEVPQNLSASRPQDRQFILSSKKLLLSDSGFYLCAWTPTGGNTIYFGEGSWLTVV.

V is TRBV7-2 and J is TRBJ2-3, with 10 bases lining up with TRBD2. The V segment lost 3 bases and the J segment 3 bases; nucleotides outside the gene matches: 3. CDR1 SGHTA and CDR2 FQGNSA come from the germline V gene. The CDR3 consists of 15 residues. DNA for the CDR3: TGTGCCAGCAGCTTCGATAGCGGGGGGACAGATACGCAGTATTTT. It codes for CASSFDSGGTDTQYF.